This T cell receptor beta chain appears in the sequencing data of a study of naive and memory T cell subsets. Germline-derived CDR1 and CDR2 are SNHLY and FYNNEI. Trimming stripped 9 bases from V and 1 base from J, with 12 bases between. The CDR3 contains 13 residues. Reverse transcription of blood and skin TCR RNA was primed at alpha and beta constant regions. TCRdb re-called the UMI-ligation and nested PCR reads through MiXCR, storing one row per CDR3 protein. The sample comprises around 20,000 distinct CDR3 sequences, roughly 9.8% of which are singletons, and over 6.5% rests with the top ten. Judged by abundance, this clonotype is medium-sized. Treatment here: skin biopsy from PPD injection site in Mantoux-positive individual. Input was 1 to 1000 ng of DNase-treated total RNA without cell sorting. Skin biopsies came from PPD injection sites in Mantoux-positive individuals.

The TCR comes from an adult in good health. V is TRBV2 and J is TRBJ2-5; possibly TRBD2 for D (5 bases). Sequencing used skin, obtained from a tuberculin skin test site. The CDR3 DNA reads as TGTGCCAGTCAAGACGGGATCCAAGAGACCCAGTACTTC. Protein sequence: CASQDGIQETQYF.